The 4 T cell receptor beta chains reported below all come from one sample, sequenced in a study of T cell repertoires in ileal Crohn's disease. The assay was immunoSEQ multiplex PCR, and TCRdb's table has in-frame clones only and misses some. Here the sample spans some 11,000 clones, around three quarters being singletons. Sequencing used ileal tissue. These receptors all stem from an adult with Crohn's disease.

CDR3 region: CASSLEALYEQYF. CDR3 in DNA: TGTGCCAGCAGCTTAGAAGCCCTCTACGAGCAGTACTTC. The chain carries TRBV7-2 and TRBJ2-7; no firm D call. Germline V lookup: CDR1 SGHTA, CDR2 FQGNSA. V lost 1 base and J 3 bases, leaving 7 bases between the germline ends. The CDR3 length is 13 residues.

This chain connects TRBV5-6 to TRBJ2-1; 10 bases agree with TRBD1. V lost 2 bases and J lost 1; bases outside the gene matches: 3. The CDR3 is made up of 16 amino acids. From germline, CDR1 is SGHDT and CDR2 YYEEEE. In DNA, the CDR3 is TGTGCCAGCAGCTTTGCGGACAGGGGGTCCTACAATGAGCAGTTCTTC. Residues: CASSFADRGSYNEQFF.

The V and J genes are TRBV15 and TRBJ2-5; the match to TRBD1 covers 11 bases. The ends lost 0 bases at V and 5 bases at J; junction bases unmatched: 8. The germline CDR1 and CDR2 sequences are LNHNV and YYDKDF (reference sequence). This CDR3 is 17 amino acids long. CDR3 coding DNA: TGTGCCACCAGCAGAGATTACGGACAGGGGGCGAGGGAGACCCAGTACTTC. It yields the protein CATSRDYGQGARETQYF. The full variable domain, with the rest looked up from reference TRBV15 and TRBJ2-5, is DAMVIQNPRYQVTQFGKPVTLSCSQTLNHNVMYWYQQKSSQAPKLLFHYYDKDFNNEADTPDNFQSRRPNTSFCFLDIRSPGLGDTAMYLCATSRDYGQGARETQYFGPGTRLLVL.

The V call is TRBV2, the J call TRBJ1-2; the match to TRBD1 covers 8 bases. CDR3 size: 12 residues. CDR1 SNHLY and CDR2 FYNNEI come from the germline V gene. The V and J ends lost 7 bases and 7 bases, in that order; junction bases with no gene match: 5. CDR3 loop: CASKGQGPGYTF. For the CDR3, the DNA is TGTGCCAGCAAAGGACAGGGACCTGGCTACACCTTC. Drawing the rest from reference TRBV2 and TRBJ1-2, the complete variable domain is EPEVTQTPSHQVTQMGQEVILRCVPISNHLYFYWYRQILGQKVEFLVSFYNNEISEKSEIFDDQFSVERPDGSNFTLKIRSTKLEDSAMYFCASKGQGPGYTFGSGTRLTVV.